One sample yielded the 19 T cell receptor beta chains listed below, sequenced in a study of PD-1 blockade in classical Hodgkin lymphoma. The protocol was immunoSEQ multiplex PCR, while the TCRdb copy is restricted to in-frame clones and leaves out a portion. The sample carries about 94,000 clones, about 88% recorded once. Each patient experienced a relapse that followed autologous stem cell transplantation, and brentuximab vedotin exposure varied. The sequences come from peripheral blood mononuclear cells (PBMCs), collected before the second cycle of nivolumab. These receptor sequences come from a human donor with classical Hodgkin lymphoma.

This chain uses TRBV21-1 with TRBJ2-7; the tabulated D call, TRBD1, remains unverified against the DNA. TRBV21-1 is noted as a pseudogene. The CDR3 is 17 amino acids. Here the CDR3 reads CASSTPGGDRGHYEQYF. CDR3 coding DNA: TGTGCCAGCAGCACCCCTGGTGGGGACAGGGGGCACTACGAGCAGTACTTC.

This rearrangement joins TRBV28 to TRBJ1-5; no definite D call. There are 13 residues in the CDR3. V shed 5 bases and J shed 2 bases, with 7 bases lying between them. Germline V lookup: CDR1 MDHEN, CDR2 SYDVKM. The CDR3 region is CASSGIGNQPQHF. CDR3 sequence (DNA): TGTGCCAGCAGTGGGATCGGCAATCAGCCCCAGCATTTT.

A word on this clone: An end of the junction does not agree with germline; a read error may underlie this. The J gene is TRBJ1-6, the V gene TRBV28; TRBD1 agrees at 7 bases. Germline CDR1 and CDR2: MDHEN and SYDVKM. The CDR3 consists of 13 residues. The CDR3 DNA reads TGTGCCAGCAGTCAAATGGAACGGGACAGTCGTTACTTT. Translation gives CASSQMERDSRYF.

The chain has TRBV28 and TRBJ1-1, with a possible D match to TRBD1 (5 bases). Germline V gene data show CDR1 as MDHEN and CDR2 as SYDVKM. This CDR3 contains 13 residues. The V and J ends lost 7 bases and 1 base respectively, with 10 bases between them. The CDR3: CASTRRGNTEAFF. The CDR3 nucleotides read TGTGCCAGCACAAGAAGGGGGAACACTGAAGCTTTCTTT.

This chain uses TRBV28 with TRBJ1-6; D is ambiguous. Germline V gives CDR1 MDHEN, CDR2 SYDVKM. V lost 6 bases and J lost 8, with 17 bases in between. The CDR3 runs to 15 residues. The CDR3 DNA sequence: TGTGCCAGCAGCCCGCCAGGCGCCCTCGATTCACCCCTCCACTTT. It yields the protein CASSPPGALDSPLHF.

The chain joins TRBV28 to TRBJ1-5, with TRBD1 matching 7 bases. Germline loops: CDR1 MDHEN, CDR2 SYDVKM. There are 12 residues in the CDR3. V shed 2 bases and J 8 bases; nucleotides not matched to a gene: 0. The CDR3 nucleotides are TGTGCCAGCAGTTTAACAGGGGAGCCCCAGCATTTT. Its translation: CASSLTGEPQHF.

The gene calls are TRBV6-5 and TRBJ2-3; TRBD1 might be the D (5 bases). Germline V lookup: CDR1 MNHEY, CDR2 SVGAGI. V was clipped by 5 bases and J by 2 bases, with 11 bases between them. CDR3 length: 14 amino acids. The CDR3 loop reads CASSPGPVTDTQYF. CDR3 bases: TGTGCCAGCAGTCCAGGGCCGGTCACAGATACGCAGTATTTT.

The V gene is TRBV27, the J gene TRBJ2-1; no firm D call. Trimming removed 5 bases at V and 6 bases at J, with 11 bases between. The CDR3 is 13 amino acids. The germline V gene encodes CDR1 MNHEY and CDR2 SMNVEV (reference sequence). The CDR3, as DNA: TGTGCCAGCAGTCGGAGAGGTGGCAATGAGCAGTTCTTC. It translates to CASSRRGGNEQFF.

CDR3 coding DNA: TGTGCCAGCAGTTGGGACATAGACCTTAGCGGGAGGCAGGAAGAGACCCAGTACTTC. Its translation: CASSWDIDLSGRQEETQYF. The chain links TRBV28 to TRBJ2-5, with TRBD2 matching over 10 bases. Trimming removed 4 bases from V and 3 bases from J; junction bases left unmatched: 17. Germline V lookup: CDR1 MDHEN, CDR2 SYDVKM. The CDR3 runs to 19 residues.

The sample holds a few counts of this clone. The CDR3: CASSLRLGSPLHF. CDR3 coding DNA: TGTGCCAGCAGTTTGAGGCTCGGTTCACCCCTCCACTTT. The V call is TRBV27, the J call TRBJ1-6; D gene ambiguous. V was pared by 3 bases and J by 9 bases, with 9 bases between. CDR3 length equals 13 residues. Germline lookup yields CDR1 MNHEY and CDR2 SMNVEV (reference sequence).

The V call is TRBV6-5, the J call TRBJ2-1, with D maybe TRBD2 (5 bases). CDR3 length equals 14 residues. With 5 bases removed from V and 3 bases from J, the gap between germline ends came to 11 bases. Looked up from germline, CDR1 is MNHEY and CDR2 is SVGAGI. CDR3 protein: CASSARTDYNEQFF. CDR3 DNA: TGTGCCAGCAGTGCCAGGACTGACTACAATGAGCAGTTCTTC.

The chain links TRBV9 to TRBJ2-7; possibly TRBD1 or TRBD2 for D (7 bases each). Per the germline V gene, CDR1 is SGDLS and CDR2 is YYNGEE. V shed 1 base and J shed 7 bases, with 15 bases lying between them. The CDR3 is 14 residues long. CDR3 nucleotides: TGTGCCAGCAGCGTACAGGGGGGGAGCGAGGAGCAGTACTTC. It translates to CASSVQGGSEEQYF.

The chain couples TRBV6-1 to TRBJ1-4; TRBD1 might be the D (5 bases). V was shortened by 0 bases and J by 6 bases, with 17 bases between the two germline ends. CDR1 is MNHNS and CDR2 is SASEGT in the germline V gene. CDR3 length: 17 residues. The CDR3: CASSEARGGHSYEKLFF. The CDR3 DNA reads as TGTGCCAGCAGTGAAGCGAGAGGTGGACATAGTTATGAAAAACTGTTTTTT.

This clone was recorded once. The DNA for the CDR3 is TGTGCCAGCAGCCCAGGGCAACTAGCGGGAGGGCGTGAGCAGTACTTC. It translates to CASSPGQLAGGREQYF. V is TRBV5-6 and J is TRBJ2-7; 13 bases agree with TRBD2. The CDR3 totals 16 residues. Germline V gene sequence: CDR1 SGHDT, CDR2 YYEEEE. V was pared by 4 bases and J by 7 bases, with 11 bases of the junction left unmatched.

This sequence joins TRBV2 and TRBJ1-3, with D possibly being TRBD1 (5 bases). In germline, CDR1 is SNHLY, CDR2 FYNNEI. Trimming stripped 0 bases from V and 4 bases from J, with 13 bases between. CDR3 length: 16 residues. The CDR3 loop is CASSEAWDLSGNTIYF. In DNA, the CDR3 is TGTGCCAGCAGTGAAGCATGGGACCTGTCGGGAAACACCATATATTTT.

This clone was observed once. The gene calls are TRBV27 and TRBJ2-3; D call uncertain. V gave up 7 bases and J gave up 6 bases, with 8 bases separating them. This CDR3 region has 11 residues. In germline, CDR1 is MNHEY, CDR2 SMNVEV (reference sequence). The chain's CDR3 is CASINSDTQYF. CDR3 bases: TGTGCCAGCATTAATAGCGATACGCAGTATTTT.

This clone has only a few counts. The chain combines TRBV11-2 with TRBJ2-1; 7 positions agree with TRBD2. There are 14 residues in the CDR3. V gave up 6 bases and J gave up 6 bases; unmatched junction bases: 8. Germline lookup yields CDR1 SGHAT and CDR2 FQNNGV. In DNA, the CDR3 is TGTGCCAGCAGTGGGGGGACTACAACCAATGAGCAGTTCTTC. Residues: CASSGGTTTNEQFF.

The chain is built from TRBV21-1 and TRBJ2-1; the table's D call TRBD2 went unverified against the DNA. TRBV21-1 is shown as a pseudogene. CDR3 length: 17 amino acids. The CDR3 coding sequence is TGTGCCAGCAGCAAAGGAGTCACCCCGAGCTCCTACAATGAGCAGTTCTTC. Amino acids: CASSKGVTPSSYNEQFF.

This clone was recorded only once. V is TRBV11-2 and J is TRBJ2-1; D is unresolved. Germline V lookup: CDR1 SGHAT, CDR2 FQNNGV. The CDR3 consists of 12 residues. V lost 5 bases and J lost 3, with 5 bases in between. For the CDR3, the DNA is TGTGCCAGCAGCCTCCTCTACAATGAGCAGTTCTTC. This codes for CASSLLYNEQFF. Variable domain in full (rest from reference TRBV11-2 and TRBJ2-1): EAGVAQSPRYKIIEKRQSVAFWCNPISGHATLYWYQQILGQGPKLLIQFQNNGVVDDSQLPKDRFSAERLKGVDSTLKIQPAKLEDSAVYLCASSLLYNEQFFGPGTRLTVL.